The clone carrying this T cell receptor beta chain came up many times. What it binds is not known. The CDR3 spans 12 residues. CDR1 MDHEN and CDR2 SYDVKM come from the germline V gene. V gave up 2 bases and J gave up 7 bases, with 6 bases separating them. Data came from immunoSEQ multiplex PCR; TCRdb stores just in-frame clones and leaves some out. The sample carries tens of thousands of clones, roughly 85% recorded once. This entry belongs to a study of siplizumab effects on memory and regulatory T cells. Points from the study as a whole: Most proliferating CD4+ or CD8+ clones, roughly 80-97%, had no naive or memory assignment. There appeared to be greater diversity in naive T cells than in memory cells, and naive T cells seemed major contributors to the alloresponse. Confirmation was lacking for the suppressive function of proliferating Tregs derived from siplizumab cultures. Mappable alloreactive CD4+ clones were on average around 70% Treg-derived with siplizumab, approximately 30% in controls.

Sample: memory CD4+ T cells sorted from blood. The source of this sequence is a human donor in good health. This chain connects TRBV28 to TRBJ1-5; D not certain. The CDR3 nucleotides are TGTGCCAGCAGTTTACAGAGACAGCCCCAGCATTTT. This translates into CASSLQRQPQHF.